This T cell receptor beta chain was sequenced during a study of CD8 T cells in ankylosing spondylitis. The V gene end was trimmed by 6 bases and the J gene end by 4 bases; junction bases not matched to a gene: 7. From germline, CDR1 is MDHEN and CDR2 SYDVKM. This CDR3 comprises 15 residues. Each CDR3 protein gets one entry after TCRdb re-called the 5' RACE reads with MiXCR. Among 150,000 to 200,000 distinct CDR3 sequences listed, approximately 13% were seen once. Many counts were recorded for this clonotype. The receptor comes from a female donor with ankylosing spondylitis or in good health (not recorded which). The sequenced sample consisted of blood, either unsorted or a sorted T cell fraction (not recorded which). This chain joins TRBV28 and TRBJ2-1; 9 nucleotides agree with TRBD2. The chain's CDR3 is CASRSSGTGYNEQFF. CDR3 nucleotides: TGTGCCAGCAGGTCTAGCGGGACGGGGTACAATGAGCAGTTCTTC.